This T cell receptor beta chain derives from a study of T cell responses to AZD1222 COVID-19 vaccine. Some clones are missing from TCRdb's copy, which holds only in-frame ones; the method was immunoSEQ multiplex PCR. There are some 180,000 clones in the sample; 85% to 95% occur only once, and around 0.93% lies in the top ten. Study outcomes and limitations: Spike-specific TCR breadth and depth went up after people got two AZD1222 doses.

Germline V gene sequence: CDR1 LGHDT, CDR2 YNNKEL (reference sequence). There are 17 residues in the CDR3. V was clipped by 2 bases and J by 4 bases; unmatched bases: 9. Turning to this clone: The antigen is unknown.

This TCR was recovered from an adult who received the MenACWY meningococcal vaccine as a control. The V call is TRBV3-1 (or the pseudogene TRBV3-2), the J call TRBJ2-5; 11 bases agree with TRBD2. Sequencing used peripheral blood, obtained 28 days after the second dose of the MenACWY control vaccine. The CDR3 here is CASSQLGRLAGGETQYF. The CDR3 nucleotides are TGTGCCAGCAGCCAACTTGGGAGGCTAGCGGGGGGAGAGACCCAGTACTTC.